This T cell receptor beta chain was recorded in a study of T cell clones after liver transplantation. Looking at the study overall: Liver transplant recipients had immunosuppression withdrawal attempted within 2 years. Pre-transplant mixed lymphocyte reactions yielded third-party-reactive TCRbeta sequences as comparators for graft-donor-reactive sequences. Three of eight recipients were HCV-positive; others had non-autoimmune, non-viral indications. Study results and limitations: Rather than being deleted, graft donor-reactive T cells may have moved into the graft.

CDR1 is LGHNT and CDR2 is FRNRAP in the germline V gene. Trimming took off 7 bases at V and 6 bases at J, with 22 bases between the two ends. The CDR3 covers 16 residues. Details on this clone: Its specificity is unknown.

The data were produced by immunoSEQ multiplex PCR, yet TCRdb's version contains in-frame clones alone and is incomplete. Of around 71,000 clones detected, 80% appear once; the ten largest clones hold approximately 0.77%. Sequences were derived from CD4+ T cells from blood, sampled 12 months after liver transplant. This chain uses TRBV12-5 with TRBJ2-1, with D perhaps matching TRBD1 or TRBD2 (6 bases each). The receptor was derived from a human patient who received a liver transplant. Some T cells may arise from the graft donor. The CDR3 here is CASARSRRGPPNEQFF. The CDR3 bases are TGTGCTAGTGCCCGATCGCGTCGGGGGCCCCCCAATGAGCAGTTCTTC.